This T cell receptor beta chain stems from a study of blood T cell repertoires in COVID-19. For the study at large: Samples came from the United States, Italy and Spain, spanning acute and convalescent COVID-19. From T cells, B-cell-depleted T cells, or PBMCs came the material, which was cDNA or gDNA.

The Seattle site enrolled patients during active infection and followed them longitudinally. Germline loops: CDR1 SGHVS, CDR2 FNYEAQ. V lost 2 bases and J 4 bases, leaving 15 bases between the germline ends. The CDR3 spans 16 residues. As processed by the authors: Nucleated cell number was recorded as an estimate derived from reference gene primer amplification. This table comes from immunoSEQ multiplex PCR, and its TCRdb copy is limited to in-frame clones, with some not included. That table furnishes V, J and clone size, whereas the DNA furnished D and trimming. The sample records about 170,000 clones, about 86% being singletons.

The source of this sequence is a woman in her fifties or sixties with COVID-19, enrolled during active disease. V is TRBV7-6 and J is TRBJ1-3; perhaps TRBD1 as D (5 bases). The source material was peripheral blood. In DNA, the CDR3 is TGTGCCAGCAGCTTAATGGGAGGGGCCCTCGGAAACACCATATATTTT. Translation: CASSLMGGALGNTIYF.